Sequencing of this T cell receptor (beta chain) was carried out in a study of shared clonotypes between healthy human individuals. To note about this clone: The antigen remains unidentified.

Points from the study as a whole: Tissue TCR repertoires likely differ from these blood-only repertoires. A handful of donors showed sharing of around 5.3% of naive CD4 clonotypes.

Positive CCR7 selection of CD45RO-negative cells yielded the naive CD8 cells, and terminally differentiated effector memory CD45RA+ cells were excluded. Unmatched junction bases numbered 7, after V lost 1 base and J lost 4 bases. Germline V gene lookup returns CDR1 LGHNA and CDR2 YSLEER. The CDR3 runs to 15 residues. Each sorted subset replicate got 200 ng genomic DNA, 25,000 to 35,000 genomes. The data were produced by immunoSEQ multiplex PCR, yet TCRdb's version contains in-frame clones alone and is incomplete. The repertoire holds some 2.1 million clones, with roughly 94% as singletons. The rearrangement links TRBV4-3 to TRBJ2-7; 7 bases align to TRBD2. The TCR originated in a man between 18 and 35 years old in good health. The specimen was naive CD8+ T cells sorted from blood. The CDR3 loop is CASSQVIGGGYEQYF. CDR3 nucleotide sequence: TGCGCCAGCAGCCAAGTCATCGGGGGAGGGTACGAGCAGTACTTC.